The rows below give T cell receptor beta chains drawn from one sample of a study of T cell repertoires in cytomegalovirus infection. Each CDR3 protein is one row after TCRdb ran MiXCR on the reads. The sample carries about 400,000 distinct CDR3 sequences, 15% to 20% recorded once. Sequencing used PBMCs. Every receptor here comes from a human donor in good health (CMV status not recorded). Some clones in this sample may be carry-over from other donors' samples. Each CDR3 is given with its conserved first and last residue. The D gene is left open where the match is weak. A clone size is listed for some rows: how often the clone was seen (once, few, many), or a class if it is expanded.

len	d_gene	abundance	v_gene	j_gene	CDR3nt	CDR3aa
15	TRBD1	NA	TRBV5-4	TRBJ2-7	TGTGCCAGCAGCCCCACAGGGACAGGAACCTACGAGCAGTACTTC	CASSPTGTGTYEQYF
14	NA	many	TRBV25-1	TRBJ1-1	TGTGCCAGCAGTGAGAGCAGGGAGGACACTGAAGCTTTCTTT	CASSESREDTEAFF
15	NA	NA	TRBV5-1	TRBJ2-2	TGCGCCAGCAGCTTGCGGGACACGATCACCGGGGAGCTGTTTTTT	CASSLRDTITGELFF
14	TRBD1	few	TRBV20-1	TRBJ1-2	TGCAGTGCTAGCAAGGGGACAGACAACTATGGCTACACCTTC	CSASKGTDNYGYTF
13	TRBD1	few	TRBV19	TRBJ1-5	TGTGCCAGCAGGGGGCACCGCTTAGGGCCCCAGCATTTT	CASRGHRLGPQHF
14	NA	NA	TRBV28	TRBJ2-5	TGTGCCAGCACTCCTCGGGGATACCAAGAGACCCAGTACTTC	CASTPRGYQETQYF
17	TRBD1	many	TRBV7-9	TRBJ2-1	TGTGCCAGCAGCTTGACCTCTCCGGGACAGGGCTACAATGAGCAGTTCTTC	CASSLTSPGQGYNEQFF
14	NA	NA	TRBV2	TRBJ1-2	TGTGCCAGCAGTGAATGGGGGATCGGTTATGGCTACACCTTC	CASSEWGIGYGYTF
14	NA	few	TRBV4-2	TRBJ2-2	TGTGCCAGCAGCCAAGGGTTCGACACCGGGGAGCTGTTTTTT	CASSQGFDTGELFF
16	NA	NA	TRBV20-1	TRBJ2-3	TGCAGTGCTTACCGCAAAAACTCCTTAAGCACAGATACGCAGTATTTT	CSAYRKNSLSTDTQYF
12	NA	NA	TRBV7-2	TRBJ2-4	TGTGCCAGCAGCTTAGCGTTTGGCGTTCAGTACTTC	CASSLAFGVQYF
13	NA	NA	TRBV30	TRBJ1-6	TGTGCCTGGAGTACGTCTACCAATTCACCCCTCCACTTT	CAWSTSTNSPLHF
15	NA	few	TRBV19	TRBJ1-6	TGTGCCAGTAGTACCGGGTACACCTATAATTCACCCCTCCACTTT	CASSTGYTYNSPLHF
11	NA	many	TRBV12-3/TRBV12-4	TRBJ2-1	TGTGCCAGCAACAGTGGAGCGATACAGTTCTTC	CASNSGAIQFF
14	TRBD1	NA	TRBV19	TRBJ2-6	TGTGCCAGTCAGACAGGGCTGGGGGCCAACGTCCTGACTTTC	CASQTGLGANVLTF
18	NA	many	TRBV7-6	TRBJ1-3	TGTGCCAGCAGCTCCCAGGGCACCAGGGCCAGAACTGGAAACACCATATATTTT	CASSSQGTRARTGNTIYF
12	NA	NA	TRBV29-1	TRBJ2-7	TGCAGCGTTGTTCCAGGGCTCTACGAGCAGTACTTC	CSVVPGLYEQYF
14	NA	NA	TRBV6-5	TRBJ1-6	TGTGCCAGCAGTTATGGCCGTACAACAGGGCCCCTCCACTTT	CASSYGRTTGPLHF
12	NA	many	TRBV7-2	TRBJ2-1	TGTGCCAGCAGGTCGCCCACCAATGAGCAGTTCTTC	CASRSPTNEQFF
17	TRBD2	many	TRBV7-2	TRBJ2-3	TGTGCCAGCAGCTTAAGGCTAGCGGGAGTTAGCACAGATACGCAGTATTTT	CASSLRLAGVSTDTQYF
17	NA	NA	TRBV12-3/TRBV12-4	TRBJ1-1	TGTGCCAGCAGTTTAGCCGTTCGGGCGTACTCATACACTGAAGCTTTCTTT	CASSLAVRAYSYTEAFF
14	NA	NA	TRBV12-3/TRBV12-4	TRBJ2-1	TGTGCCAGCAGCCTAAGGGGAGGTCTGCGCGAGCAGTTCTTC	CASSLRGGLREQFF
16	NA	NA	TRBV12-3/TRBV12-4	TRBJ2-7	TGTGCCAGCAGTCGCGACTTTAGCGGCAACCCCTACGAGCAGTACTTC	CASSRDFSGNPYEQYF
13	TRBD2	NA	TRBV2	TRBJ2-1	TGTGCCAGCACTAGCGGGGGGGCGGATGAGCAGTTCTTC	CASTSGGADEQFF
12	NA	NA	TRBV19	TRBJ1-3	TGTGCCAGCGCAATGGCTGGAAACACCATATATTTT	CASAMAGNTIYF
20	TRBD2	few	TRBV6-2/TRBV6-3	TRBJ2-1	TGTGCCAGCAGTTACTCGACGGACTGGGGCTTAGCGGGAAGGGTAGGGGAGCAGTTCTTC	CASSYSTDWGLAGRVGEQFF
15	NA	many	TRBV6-1	TRBJ2-1	TGTGCCAGCAGTGAAGAACAGGACCCCTACAATGAGCAGTTCTTC	CASSEEQDPYNEQFF
15	NA	NA	TRBV12-3/TRBV12-4	TRBJ1-4	TGTGCCAGCAGTTTATTGGGATCAACTAATGAAAAACTGTTTTTT	CASSLLGSTNEKLFF
13	NA	NA	TRBV28	TRBJ2-7	TGTGCCAGCAGTAATGTGGGAGTCTACGAGCAGTACTTC	CASSNVGVYEQYF
17	NA	many	TRBV12-3/TRBV12-4	TRBJ1-5	TGTGCCAGCAGTTTGATGGGGGGCGGAGGGGGCAATCAGCCCCAGCATTTT	CASSLMGGGGGNQPQHF
10	NA	NA	TRBV20-1	TRBJ2-1	TGCAGTGCTTCGAGAAATGAGCAGTTCTTC	CSASRNEQFF
15	NA	NA	TRBV6-2/TRBV6-3	TRBJ1-1	TGTGCCAGCAGTTACTCCCCCGGGTCTTTGACGGGAGCTTTCTTT	CASSYSPGSLTGAFF
13	TRBD1	few	TRBV20-1	TRBJ2-5	TGCAGTGCGGTCACAGGGGGCGGGGAGACCCAGTACTTC	CSAVTGGGETQYF
13	NA	NA	TRBV10-3	TRBJ2-3	TGTGCCATCAGAGACGAGGGCGCAGATACGCAGTATTTT	CAIRDEGADTQYF
13	TRBD2	NA	TRBV2	TRBJ2-7	TGTGCCAGCAGTGTTAGCGGGAGCTTAGAGCAGTACTTC	CASSVSGSLEQYF
14	NA	NA	TRBV20-1	TRBJ1-3	TGCAGTGCTAGAGGCGACGTCTCTGGAAACACCATATATTTT	CSARGDVSGNTIYF
14	NA	once	TRBV12-3/TRBV12-4	TRBJ2-5	TGTGCCAGCAGCCGGGGACTGGGAAGAGAGACCCAGTACTTC	CASSRGLGRETQYF
14	NA	NA	TRBV5-1	TRBJ1-4	TGCGCCAGCAGCGTCGGACAGAGAAATGAAAAACTGTTTTTT	CASSVGQRNEKLFF
14	NA	NA	TRBV27	TRBJ2-3	TGTGCCAGCAACTGGGGGCCCCACACAGATACGCAGTATTTT	CASNWGPHTDTQYF